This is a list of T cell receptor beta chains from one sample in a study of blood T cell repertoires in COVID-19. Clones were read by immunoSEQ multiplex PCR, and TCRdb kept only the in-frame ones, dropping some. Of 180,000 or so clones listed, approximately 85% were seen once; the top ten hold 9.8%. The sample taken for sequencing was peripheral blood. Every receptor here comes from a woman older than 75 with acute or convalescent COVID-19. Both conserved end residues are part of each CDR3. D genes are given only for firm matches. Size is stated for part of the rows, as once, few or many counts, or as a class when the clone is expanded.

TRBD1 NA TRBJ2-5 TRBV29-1 TGCAGCGTTGAAGGGGACAGGGGGCGGCTGGGAGAGACCCAGTACTTC CSVEGDRGRLGETQYF
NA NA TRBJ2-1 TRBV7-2 TGTGCCAGCAGCGTAGGTTCGGGGGTGTGGGATGAGCAGTTCTTC CASSVGSGVWDEQFF
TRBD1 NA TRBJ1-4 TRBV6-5 TGTGCCAGCAGCTGGGGACAGGGTTATGAAAAACTGTTTTTT CASSWGQGYEKLFF
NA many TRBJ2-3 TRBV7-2 TGTGCCAGCAGCTTAGCGCTGAGAGATACGCAGTATTTT CASSLALRDTQYF
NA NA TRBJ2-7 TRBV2 TGTGCCAGCAGGGGGGCCGACAACTCCTACGAGCAGTACTTC CASRGADNSYEQYF
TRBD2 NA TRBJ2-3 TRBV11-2 TGTGCCAGCAGCTTGGGACTAGCGGGGGTAGATACGCAGTATTTT CASSLGLAGVDTQYF
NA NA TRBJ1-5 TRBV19 TGTGCCAGCACACGGGGGAAAGACGTGAGCAATCAGCCCCAGCATTTT CASTRGKDVSNQPQHF
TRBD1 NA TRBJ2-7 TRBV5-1 TGCGCCAGCAGCTTTACAGGGGACTACGAGCAGTACTTC CASSFTGDYEQYF
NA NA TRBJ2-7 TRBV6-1 TGTGCCAGCAGTGAAAACTTCGCGAGAGGCTACGAGCAGTACTTC CASSENFARGYEQYF
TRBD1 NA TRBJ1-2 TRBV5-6 TGTGCCAGCAGCTTAGCTCAGGGGGCCGGCTACACCTTC CASSLAQGAGYTF
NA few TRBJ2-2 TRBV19 TGTGCCAGTACCCCCCCCGGGATAGTCGGGACCGGGGAGCTGTTTTTT CASTPPGIVGTGELFF
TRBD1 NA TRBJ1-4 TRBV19 TGTGCCAGTAGTCAGGGGGCGGCAACTAATGAAAAACTGTTTTTT CASSQGAATNEKLFF
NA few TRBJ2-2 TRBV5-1 TGCGCCAGCAGCTTGGAGAACCCCCATGGCCGGGAGCTGTTTTTT CASSLENPHGRELFF
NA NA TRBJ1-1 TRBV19 TGTGCCAGTAGTATAAGGCGGCAGGGGACTGAAGCTTTCTTT CASSIRRQGTEAFF
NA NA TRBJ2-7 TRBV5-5 TGTGCCAGCAGCCAAACGGGACTCCCCTACGAGCAGTACTTC CASSQTGLPYEQYF
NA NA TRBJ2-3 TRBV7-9 TGTGCCAGCACCCAAAGAGGCGGGGCGCAAGATACGCAGTATTTT CASTQRGGAQDTQYF
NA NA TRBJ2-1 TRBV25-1 TGTGCCAGCAGTGATCCCGAGAACTCCTACAATGAGCAGTTCTTC CASSDPENSYNEQFF
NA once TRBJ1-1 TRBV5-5 TGTGCCAGCAGCTCCCGGGGGACTGAAGCTTTCTTT CASSSRGTEAFF
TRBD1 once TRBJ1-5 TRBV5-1 TGCGCCAGCAGCTTTGGGGACAGGGAAAGCAATCAGCCCCAGCATTTT CASSFGDRESNQPQHF
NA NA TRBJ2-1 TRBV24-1 TGTGCCACCAGTGATCCCAAAGGTAGCGATCAAAATGAGCAGTTCTTC CATSDPKGSDQNEQFF
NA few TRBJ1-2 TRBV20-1 TGCAGTGCAAGTACAGAAAACTATGGCTACACCTTC CSASTENYGYTF
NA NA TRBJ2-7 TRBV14 TGTGCCAGCAGTCCCGTACTCCGGGACGAGCAGTACTTC CASSPVLRDEQYF
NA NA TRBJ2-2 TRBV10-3 TGTGCCATCAGTGAGTGGGGGGCCGGGGAGCTGTTTTTT CAISEWGAGELFF
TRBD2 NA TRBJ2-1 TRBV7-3 TGTGCCAGCAGCTTAGACAATGGGGGGGATGAGCAGTTCTTC CASSLDNGGDEQFF
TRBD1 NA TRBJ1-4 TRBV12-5 TGTGCTAGTGGTCGACTGACAGGGGCGAGTAATGAAAAACTGTTTTTT CASGRLTGASNEKLFF
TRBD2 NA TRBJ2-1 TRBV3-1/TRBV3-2 TGTGCCAGCAGCCCTCTAGGACTAGCACCCACAGAGCAGTTCTTC CASSPLGLAPTEQFF
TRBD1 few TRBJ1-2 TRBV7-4 TGTGCCAGCAGCTTAGATATTGACAGGGCTACTAACTATGGCTACACCTTC CASSLDIDRATNYGYTF
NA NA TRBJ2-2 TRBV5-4 TGTGCCAGCAGCTTGACAGGTGTCACCGGGGAGCTGTTTTTT CASSLTGVTGELFF
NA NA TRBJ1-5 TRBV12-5 TGTGCTAGTGGTTTGGAACGTCCCGGGACTCGGGGGTGGGGCAATCAGCCCCAGCATTTT CASGLERPGTRGWGNQPQHF
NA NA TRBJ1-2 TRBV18 TGTGCCAGCTCACCAAGCGGTGAGGGCGGCTACACCTTC CASSPSGEGGYTF
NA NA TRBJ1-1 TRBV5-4 TGTGCCAGCAGCCCCTCGACAGCCTTGAACACTGAAGCTTTCTTT CASSPSTALNTEAFF
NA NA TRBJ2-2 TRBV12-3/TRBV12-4 TGTGCCAGCAGTTTACTGAACACCGGGGAGCTGTTTTTT CASSLLNTGELFF
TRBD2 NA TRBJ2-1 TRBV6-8 TGTGCCAGCAGTCTTGGACTAGCGGGAGTCAATGAGCAGTTCTTC CASSLGLAGVNEQFF
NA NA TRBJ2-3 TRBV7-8 TGTGCCAGCAGCCGACCCGGCACAGATACGCAGTATTTT CASSRPGTDTQYF
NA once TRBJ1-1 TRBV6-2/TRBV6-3 TGTGCCAGCAGTTACACAGGCCAGAACACTGAAGCTTTCTTT CASSYTGQNTEAFF
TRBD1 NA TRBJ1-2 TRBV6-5 TGTGCCAGCACCCAGACAGGGAGAGGCGGCTACACCTTC CASTQTGRGGYTF
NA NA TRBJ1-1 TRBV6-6 TGTGCCAGCAGTTACGGACAAGACACTGAAGCTTTCTTT CASSYGQDTEAFF
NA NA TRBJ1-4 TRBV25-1 TGTGCCAGCAGTGAGGGTAAGCGCGAAAAACTGTTTTTT CASSEGKREKLFF
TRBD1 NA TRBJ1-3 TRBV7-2 TGTGCCAGCAGCTTAGCGATAGGGGGCGCGGGTGGAAACACCATATATTTT CASSLAIGGAGGNTIYF
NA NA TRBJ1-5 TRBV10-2 TGCGCCAGCAGTGAGGAGGGAAGTCAGCCCCAGCATTTT CASSEEGSQPQHF
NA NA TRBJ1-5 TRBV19 TGTGCCAGTAGTATTAGCCCCAGGGTGAGCCAGCCCCAGCATTTT CASSISPRVSQPQHF